There are many counts of the clone carrying this T cell receptor beta chain. cDNA synthesis was performed by 5'RACE with 10-nucleotide random UMIs. TCRdb passed the 5' RACE reads through MiXCR, listing each CDR3 protein once. This table has some 50,000 distinct CDR3 sequences, 1.9% appearing once. This sample was included in a study of neurological immune-mediated disorders. V lost 3 bases to trimming and J lost 4 bases; unmatched junction nucleotides: 5. This CDR3 contains 14 residues. CDR1 is SGHRS, CDR2 YFSETQ, per germline. The chain links TRBV5-1 to TRBJ1-1; TRBD1 aligns across 8 bases. The source is a middle-aged woman with multiple sclerosis. The source material was PBMCs. The DNA of the CDR3 is TGCGCCAGCAGCTCGCAAACAGGGGGCACTGAAGCTTTCTTT. Protein product: CASSSQTGGTEAFF. The whole variable domain, remainder taken from reference TRBV5-1 and TRBJ1-1, is KAGVTQTPRYLIKTRGQQVTLSCSPISGHRSVSWYQQTPGQGLQFLFEYFSETQRNKGNFPGRFSGRQFSNSRSEMNVSTLELGDSALYLCASSSQTGGTEAFFGQGTRLTVV.